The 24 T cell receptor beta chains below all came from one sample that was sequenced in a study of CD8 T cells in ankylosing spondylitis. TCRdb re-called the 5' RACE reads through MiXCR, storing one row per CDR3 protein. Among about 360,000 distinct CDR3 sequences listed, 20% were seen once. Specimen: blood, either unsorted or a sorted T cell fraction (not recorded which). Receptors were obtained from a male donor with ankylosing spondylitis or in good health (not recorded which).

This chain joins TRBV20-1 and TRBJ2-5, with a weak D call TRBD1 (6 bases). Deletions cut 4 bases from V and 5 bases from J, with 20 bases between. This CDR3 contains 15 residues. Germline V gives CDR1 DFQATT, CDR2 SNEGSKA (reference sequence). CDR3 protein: CSANRETGLRETQYF. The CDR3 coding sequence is TGCAGTGCTAATAGAGAAACAGGGCTACGGGAGACCCAGTACTTC.

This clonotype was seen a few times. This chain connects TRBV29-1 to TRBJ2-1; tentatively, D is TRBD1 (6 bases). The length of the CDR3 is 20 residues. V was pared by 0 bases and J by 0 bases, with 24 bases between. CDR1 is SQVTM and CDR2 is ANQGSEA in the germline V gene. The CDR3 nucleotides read TGCAGCGTTGAAGATTGGTCCGGGCAGGGGACCCTGAGCTCCTACAATGAGCAGTTCTTC. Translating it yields CSVEDWSGQGTLSSYNEQFF.

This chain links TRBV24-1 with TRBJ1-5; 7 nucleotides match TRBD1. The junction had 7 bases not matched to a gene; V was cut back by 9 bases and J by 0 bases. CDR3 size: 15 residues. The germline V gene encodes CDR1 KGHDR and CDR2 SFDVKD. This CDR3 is CATPATGASNQPQHF. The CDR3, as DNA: TGTGCCACCCCGGCTACAGGGGCTAGCAATCAGCCCCAGCATTTT.

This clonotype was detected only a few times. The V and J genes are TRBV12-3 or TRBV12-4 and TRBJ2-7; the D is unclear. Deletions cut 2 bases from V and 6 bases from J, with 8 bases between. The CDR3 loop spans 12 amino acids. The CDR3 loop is CASSLLAAEQYF. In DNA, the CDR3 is TGTGCCAGCAGTTTACTGGCCGCCGAGCAGTACTTC.

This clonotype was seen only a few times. The CDR3 DNA is TGTGCCAGTGGGGGGCAGGACAACCGATTCTCTGGGGCCAACGTCCTGACTTTC. Translated: CASGGQDNRFSGANVLTF. The V gene is TRBV11-1, the J gene TRBJ2-6, with D tentatively TRBD1 or TRBD2 (6 bases each). With 9 bases removed from V and 0 bases from J, the gap between germline ends came to 21 bases. Germline loops: CDR1 SGHAT, CDR2 FQDESV (reference sequence). The CDR3 has 18 residues.

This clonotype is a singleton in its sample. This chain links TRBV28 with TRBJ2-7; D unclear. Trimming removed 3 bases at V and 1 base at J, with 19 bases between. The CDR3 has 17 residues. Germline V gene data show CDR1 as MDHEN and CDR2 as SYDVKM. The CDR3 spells CASSFGPAAGWSYEQYF. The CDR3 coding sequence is TGTGCCAGCAGTTTTGGCCCCGCGGCTGGTTGGTCCTACGAGCAGTACTTC. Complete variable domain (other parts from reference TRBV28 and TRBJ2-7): DVKVTQSSRYLVKRTGEKVFLECVQDMDHENMFWYRQDPGLGLRLIYFSYDVKMKEKGDIPEGYSVSREKKERFSLILESASTNQTSMYLCASSFGPAAGWSYEQYFGPGTRLTVT.

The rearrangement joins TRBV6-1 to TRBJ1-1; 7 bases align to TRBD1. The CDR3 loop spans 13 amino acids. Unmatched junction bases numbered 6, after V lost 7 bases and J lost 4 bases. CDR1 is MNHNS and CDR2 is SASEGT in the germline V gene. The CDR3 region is CASTPGGVTEAFF. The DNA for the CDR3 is TGTGCCAGCACCCCAGGGGGTGTCACTGAAGCTTTCTTT.

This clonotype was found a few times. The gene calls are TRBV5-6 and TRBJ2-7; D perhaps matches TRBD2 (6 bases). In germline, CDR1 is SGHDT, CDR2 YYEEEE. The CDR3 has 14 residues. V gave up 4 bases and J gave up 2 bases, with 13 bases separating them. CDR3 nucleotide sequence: TGTGCCAGCAGCCCGGGCGGGGTTACCTACGAGCAGTACTTC. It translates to CASSPGGVTYEQYF.

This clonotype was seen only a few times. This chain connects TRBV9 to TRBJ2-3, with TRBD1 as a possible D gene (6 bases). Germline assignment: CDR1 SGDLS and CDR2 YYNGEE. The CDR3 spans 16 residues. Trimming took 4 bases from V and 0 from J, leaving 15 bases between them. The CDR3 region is CASSPLQGGSTDTQYF. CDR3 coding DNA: TGTGCCAGCAGCCCTTTACAGGGCGGCAGCACAGATACGCAGTATTTT.

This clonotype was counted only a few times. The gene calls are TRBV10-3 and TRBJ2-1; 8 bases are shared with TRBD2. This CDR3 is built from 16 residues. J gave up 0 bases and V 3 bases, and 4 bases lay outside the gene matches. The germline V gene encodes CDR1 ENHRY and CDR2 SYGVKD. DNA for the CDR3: TGTGCCATCAGTGACAGCGGGGGTTACTCCTACAATGAGCAGTTCTTC. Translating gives CAISDSGGYSYNEQFF.

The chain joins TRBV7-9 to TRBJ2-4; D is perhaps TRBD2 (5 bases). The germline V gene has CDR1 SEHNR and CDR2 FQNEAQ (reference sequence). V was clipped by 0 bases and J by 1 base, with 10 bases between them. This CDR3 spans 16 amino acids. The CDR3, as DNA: TGTGCCAGCAGCTTAGCGATGACGGGGGCCAAAAACATTCAGTACTTC. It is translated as CASSLAMTGAKNIQYF.

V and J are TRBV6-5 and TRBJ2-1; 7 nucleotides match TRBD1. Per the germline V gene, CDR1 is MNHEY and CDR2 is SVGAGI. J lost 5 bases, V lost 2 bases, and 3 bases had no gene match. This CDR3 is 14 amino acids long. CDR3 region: CASSYDRVDNEQFF. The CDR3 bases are TGTGCCAGCAGTTACGACAGGGTGGACAATGAGCAGTTCTTC.

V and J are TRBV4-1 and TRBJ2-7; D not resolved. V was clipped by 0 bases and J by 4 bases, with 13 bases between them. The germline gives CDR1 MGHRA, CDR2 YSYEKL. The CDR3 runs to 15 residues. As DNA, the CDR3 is TGCGCCAGCAGCCAAGATAGCAGCAACCTTTACGAGCAGTACTTC. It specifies CASSQDSSNLYEQYF.

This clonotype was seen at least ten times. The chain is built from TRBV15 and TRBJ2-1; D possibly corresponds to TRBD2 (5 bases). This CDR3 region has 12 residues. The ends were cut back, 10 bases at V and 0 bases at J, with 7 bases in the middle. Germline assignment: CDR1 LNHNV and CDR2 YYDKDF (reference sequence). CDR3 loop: CAIGDSYNEQFF. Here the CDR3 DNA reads TGTGCCATCGGGGACTCCTACAATGAGCAGTTCTTC.

The CDR3 DNA sequence: TGTGCCAGCAGCTTGCTACAGGACCCTCAAGAGACCCAGTACTTC. Translation: CASSLLQDPQETQYF. The chain combines TRBV7-9 with TRBJ2-5; D perhaps matches TRBD1 (5 bases). The CDR3 extends over 15 amino acids. Germline CDR1 and CDR2: SEHNR and FQNEAQ (reference sequence). V was cut by 3 bases and J by 2 bases, with 13 bases left in between.

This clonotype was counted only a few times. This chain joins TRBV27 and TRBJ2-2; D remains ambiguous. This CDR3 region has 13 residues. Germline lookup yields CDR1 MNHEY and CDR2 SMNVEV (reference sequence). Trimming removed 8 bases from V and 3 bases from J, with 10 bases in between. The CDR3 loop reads CASVYPDTGELFF. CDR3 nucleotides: TGTGCCAGCGTATACCCGGACACCGGGGAGCTGTTTTTT.

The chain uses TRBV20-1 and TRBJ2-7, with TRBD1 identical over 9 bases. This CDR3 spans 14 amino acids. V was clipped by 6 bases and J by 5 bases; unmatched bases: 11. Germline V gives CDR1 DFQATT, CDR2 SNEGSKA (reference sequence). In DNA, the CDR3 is TGCAGTGCCCCTTTCCGGACAGGGGACGACGAGCAGTACTTC. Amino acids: CSAPFRTGDDEQYF.

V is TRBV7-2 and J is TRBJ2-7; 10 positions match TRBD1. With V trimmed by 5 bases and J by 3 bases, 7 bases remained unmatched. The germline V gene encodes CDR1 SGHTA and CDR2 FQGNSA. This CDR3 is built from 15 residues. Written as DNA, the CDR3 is TGTGCCAGCAGCCCCGCGGGGACAGGGGACTACGAGCAGTACTTC. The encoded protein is CASSPAGTGDYEQYF.

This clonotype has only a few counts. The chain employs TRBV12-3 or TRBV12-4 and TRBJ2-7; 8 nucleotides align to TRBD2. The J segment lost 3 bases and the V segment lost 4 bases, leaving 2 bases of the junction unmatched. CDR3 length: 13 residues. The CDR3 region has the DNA TGTGCCAGCAGTTCGGGGGGGGTCTACGAGCAGTACTTC. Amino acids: CASSSGGVYEQYF.

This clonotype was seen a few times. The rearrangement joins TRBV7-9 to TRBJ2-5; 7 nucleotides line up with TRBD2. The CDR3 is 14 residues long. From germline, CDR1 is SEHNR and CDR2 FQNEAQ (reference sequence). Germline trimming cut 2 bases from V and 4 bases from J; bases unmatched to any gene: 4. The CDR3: CASSLSASGETQYF. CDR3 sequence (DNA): TGTGCCAGCAGCTTATCGGCTAGCGGAGAGACCCAGTACTTC.

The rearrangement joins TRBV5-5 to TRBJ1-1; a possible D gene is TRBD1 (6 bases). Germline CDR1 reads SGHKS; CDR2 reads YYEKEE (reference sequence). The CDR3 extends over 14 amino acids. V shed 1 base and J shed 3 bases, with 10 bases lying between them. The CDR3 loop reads CASSLHTGYTEAFF. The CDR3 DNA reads TGTGCCAGCAGCTTGCATACAGGGTACACTGAAGCTTTCTTT.

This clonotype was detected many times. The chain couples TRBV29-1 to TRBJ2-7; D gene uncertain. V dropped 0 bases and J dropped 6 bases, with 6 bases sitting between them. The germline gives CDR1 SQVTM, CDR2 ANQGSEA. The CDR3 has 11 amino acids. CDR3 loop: CSVEDPVEQYF. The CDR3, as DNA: TGCAGCGTTGAAGACCCCGTCGAGCAGTACTTC.

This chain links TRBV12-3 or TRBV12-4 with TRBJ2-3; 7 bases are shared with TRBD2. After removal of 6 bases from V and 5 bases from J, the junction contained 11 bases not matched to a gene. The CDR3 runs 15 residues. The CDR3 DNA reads TGTGCCAGCAGGCCGCGGGGGTTTGGGAAAGATACGCAGTATTTT. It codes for CASRPRGFGKDTQYF.

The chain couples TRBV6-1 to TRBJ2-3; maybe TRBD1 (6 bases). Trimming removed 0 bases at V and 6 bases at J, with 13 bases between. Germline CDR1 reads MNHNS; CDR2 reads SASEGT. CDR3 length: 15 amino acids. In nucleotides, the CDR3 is TGTGCCAGCAGTGAAGCAGAGGGGGTAGCTGATACGCAGTATTTT. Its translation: CASSEAEGVADTQYF.